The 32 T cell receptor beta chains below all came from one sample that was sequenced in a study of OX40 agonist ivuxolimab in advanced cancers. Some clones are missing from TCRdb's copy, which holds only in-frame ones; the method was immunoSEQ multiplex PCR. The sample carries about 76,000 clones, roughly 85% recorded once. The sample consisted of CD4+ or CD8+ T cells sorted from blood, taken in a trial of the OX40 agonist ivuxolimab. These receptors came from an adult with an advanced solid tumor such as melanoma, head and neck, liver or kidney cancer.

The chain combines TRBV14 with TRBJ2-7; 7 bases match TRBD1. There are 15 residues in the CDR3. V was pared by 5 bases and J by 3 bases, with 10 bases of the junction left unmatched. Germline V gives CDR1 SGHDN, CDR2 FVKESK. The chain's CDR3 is CASSGPQGLVYEQYF. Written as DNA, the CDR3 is TGTGCCAGCAGCGGACCACAGGGGTTGGTCTACGAGCAGTACTTC.

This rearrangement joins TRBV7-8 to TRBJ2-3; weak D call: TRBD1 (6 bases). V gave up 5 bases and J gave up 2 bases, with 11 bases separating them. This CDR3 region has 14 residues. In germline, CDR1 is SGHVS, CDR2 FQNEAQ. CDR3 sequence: CASSPDRHTDTQYF. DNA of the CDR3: TGTGCCAGCAGCCCGGACAGACACACAGATACGCAGTATTTT.

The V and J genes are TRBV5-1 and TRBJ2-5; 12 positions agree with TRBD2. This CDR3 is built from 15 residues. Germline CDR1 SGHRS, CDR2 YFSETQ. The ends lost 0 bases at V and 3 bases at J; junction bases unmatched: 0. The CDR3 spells CASSLGTSGEETQYF. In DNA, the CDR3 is TGCGCCAGCAGCTTGGGGACTAGCGGGGAAGAGACCCAGTACTTC.

The CDR3 here is CASSEADSNTGELFF. CDR3 DNA: TGTGCCAGCAGTGAAGCGGACAGCAACACCGGGGAGCTGTTTTTT. V gene TRBV6-1 combines with J gene TRBJ2-2, with D possibly TRBD1 on 6 matching bases. The germline CDR1 and CDR2 sequences are MNHNS and SASEGT. This CDR3 is built from 15 residues. V was shortened by 0 bases and J by 2 bases, with 7 bases between the two germline ends.

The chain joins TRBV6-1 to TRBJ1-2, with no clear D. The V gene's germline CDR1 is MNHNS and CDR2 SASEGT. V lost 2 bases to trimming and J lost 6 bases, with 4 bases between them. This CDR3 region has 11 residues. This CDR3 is CASSEYDGYTF. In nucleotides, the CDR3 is TGTGCCAGCAGTGAATACGATGGCTACACCTTC.

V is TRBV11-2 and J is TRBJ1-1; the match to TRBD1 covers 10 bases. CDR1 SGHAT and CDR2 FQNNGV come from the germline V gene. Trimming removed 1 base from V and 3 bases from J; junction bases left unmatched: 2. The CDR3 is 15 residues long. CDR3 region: CASSLVGTGDTEAFF. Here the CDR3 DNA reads TGTGCCAGCAGCTTAGTGGGGACAGGGGACACTGAAGCTTTCTTT.

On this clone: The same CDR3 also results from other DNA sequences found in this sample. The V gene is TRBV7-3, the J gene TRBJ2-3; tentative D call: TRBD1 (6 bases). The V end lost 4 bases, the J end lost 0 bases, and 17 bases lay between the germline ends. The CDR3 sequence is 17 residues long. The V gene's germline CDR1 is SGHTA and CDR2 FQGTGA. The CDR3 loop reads CASSSKGGPPSTDTQYF. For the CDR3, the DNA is TGTGCCAGCAGCTCTAAAGGGGGTCCCCCTAGCACAGATACGCAGTATTTT.

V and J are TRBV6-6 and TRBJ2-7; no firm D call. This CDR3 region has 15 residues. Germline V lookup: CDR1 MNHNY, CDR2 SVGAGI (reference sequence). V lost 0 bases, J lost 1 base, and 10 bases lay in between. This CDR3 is CASSYSISRSYEQYF. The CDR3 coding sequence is TGTGCCAGCAGTTACTCGATAAGCCGTTCCTACGAGCAGTACTTC.

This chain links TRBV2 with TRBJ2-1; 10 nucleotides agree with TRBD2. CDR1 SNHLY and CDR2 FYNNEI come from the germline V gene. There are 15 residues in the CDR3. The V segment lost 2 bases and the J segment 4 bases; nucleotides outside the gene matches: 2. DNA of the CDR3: TGTGCCAGCAGTGAAATAGCGGGGGGTTACAATGAGCAGTTCTTC. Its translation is CASSEIAGGYNEQFF.

The CDR3: CASSGGGSSPYEQYF. CDR3 DNA: TGTGCCAGCAGCGGAGGGGGGTCGAGCCCCTACGAGCAGTACTTC. The chain carries TRBV6-1 and TRBJ2-7, with D possibly called TRBD1 or TRBD2 (6 bases each). Germline V gives CDR1 MNHNS, CDR2 SASEGT. Trimming stripped 6 bases from V and 2 bases from J, with 17 bases between. The length of the CDR3 is 15 residues.

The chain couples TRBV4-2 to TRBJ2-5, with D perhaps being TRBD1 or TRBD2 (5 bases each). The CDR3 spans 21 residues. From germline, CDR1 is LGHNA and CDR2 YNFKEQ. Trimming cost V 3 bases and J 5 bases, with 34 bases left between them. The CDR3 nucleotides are TGTGCCAGCAGCCACTCCAGGCTAGCCGACAGTGCAACCGCTCGAAAGGAGACCCAGTACTTC. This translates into CASSHSRLADSATARKETQYF.

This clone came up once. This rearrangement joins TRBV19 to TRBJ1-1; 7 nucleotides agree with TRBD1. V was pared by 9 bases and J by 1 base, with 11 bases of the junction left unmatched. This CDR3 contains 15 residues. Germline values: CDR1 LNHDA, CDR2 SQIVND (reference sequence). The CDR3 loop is CASRRGQDRNTEAFF. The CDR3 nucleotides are TGTGCCAGCCGAAGGGGGCAGGATAGGAACACTGAAGCTTTCTTT.

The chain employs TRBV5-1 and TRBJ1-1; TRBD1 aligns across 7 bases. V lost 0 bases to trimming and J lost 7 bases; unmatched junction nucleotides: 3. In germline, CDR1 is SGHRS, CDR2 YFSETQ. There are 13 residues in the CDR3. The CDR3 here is CASSLAGTDEAFF. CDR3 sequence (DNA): TGCGCCAGCAGCTTGGCGGGGACAGATGAAGCTTTCTTT.

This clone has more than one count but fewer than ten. CDR3 amino acids: CASSLEGRTPSTDTQYF. DNA of the CDR3: TGCGCCAGCAGCTTAGAAGGCAGGACGCCTAGCACAGATACGCAGTATTTT. V usage is TRBV5-1 and J usage is TRBJ2-3; the D is unclear. The CDR3 has 17 amino acids. With 2 bases removed from V and 0 bases from J, the gap between germline ends came to 16 bases. Germline CDR1 SGHRS, CDR2 YFSETQ.

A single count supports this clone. CDR3 nucleotide sequence: TGTGCCTGGAGCGTTTTTGGGGCCCCCTACGAGCAGTACTTC. It codes for CAWSVFGAPYEQYF. The chain couples TRBV30 to TRBJ2-7; D might be TRBD1 (5 bases). CDR1 and CDR2 (germline): GTSNPN, SVGIG (reference sequence). The CDR3 has 14 amino acids. V was cut by 3 bases and J by 2 bases, with 14 bases left in between.

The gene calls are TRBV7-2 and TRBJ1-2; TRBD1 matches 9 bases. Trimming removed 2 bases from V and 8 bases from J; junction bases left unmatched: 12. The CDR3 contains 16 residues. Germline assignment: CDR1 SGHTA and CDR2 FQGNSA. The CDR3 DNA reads TGTGCCAGCAGCTTAAGGGCCGGGACAGGGCACGACGGCTACACCTTC. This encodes CASSLRAGTGHDGYTF.

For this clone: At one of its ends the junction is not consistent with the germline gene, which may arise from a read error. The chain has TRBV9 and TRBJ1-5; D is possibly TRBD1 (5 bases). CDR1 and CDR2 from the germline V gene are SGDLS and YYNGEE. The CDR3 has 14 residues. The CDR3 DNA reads TGTGCCAGCAGCTCCCAGGGTGGCAAGCAGCCCCAGCATTTT. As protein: CASSSQGGKQPQHF. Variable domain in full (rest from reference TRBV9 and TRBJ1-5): DSGVTQTPKHLITATGQRVTLRCSPRSGDLSVYWYQQSLDQGLQFLIQYYNGEERAKGNILERFSAQQFPDLHSELNLSSLELGDSALYFCASSSQGGKQPQHFGDGTRLSIL.

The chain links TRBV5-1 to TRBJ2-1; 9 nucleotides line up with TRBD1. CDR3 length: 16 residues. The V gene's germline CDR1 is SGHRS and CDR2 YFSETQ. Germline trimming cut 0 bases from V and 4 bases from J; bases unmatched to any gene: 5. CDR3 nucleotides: TGCGCCAGCAGCTTGGCCAGGGACAGGGCATACAATGAGCAGTTCTTC. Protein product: CASSLARDRAYNEQFF.

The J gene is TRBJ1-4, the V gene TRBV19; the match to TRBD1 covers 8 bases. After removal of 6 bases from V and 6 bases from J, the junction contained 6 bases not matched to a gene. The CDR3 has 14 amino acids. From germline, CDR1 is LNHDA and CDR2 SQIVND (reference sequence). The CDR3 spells CASSRTGSDEKLFF. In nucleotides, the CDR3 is TGTGCCAGTAGCCGGACAGGGAGTGATGAAAAACTGTTTTTT.

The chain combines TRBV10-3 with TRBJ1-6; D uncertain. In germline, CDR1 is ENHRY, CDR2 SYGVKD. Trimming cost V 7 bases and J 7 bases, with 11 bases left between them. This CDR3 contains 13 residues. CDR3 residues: CAIKRTVNSPLHF. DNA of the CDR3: TGTGCCATCAAGAGGACGGTAAATTCACCCCTCCACTTT.

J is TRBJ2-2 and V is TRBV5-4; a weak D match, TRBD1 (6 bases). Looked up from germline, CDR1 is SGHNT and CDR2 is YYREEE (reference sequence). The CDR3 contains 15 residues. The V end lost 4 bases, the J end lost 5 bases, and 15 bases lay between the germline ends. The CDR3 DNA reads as TGTGCCAGCAGCCATCTCACGCAGGGGACCGGGGAGCTGTTTTTT. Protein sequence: CASSHLTQGTGELFF.

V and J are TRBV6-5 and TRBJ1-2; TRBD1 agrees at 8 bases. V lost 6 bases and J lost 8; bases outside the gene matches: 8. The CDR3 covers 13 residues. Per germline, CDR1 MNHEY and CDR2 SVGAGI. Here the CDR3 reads CASRSRGLEGYTF. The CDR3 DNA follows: TGTGCCAGCAGGAGCAGGGGGCTGGAAGGCTACACCTTC.

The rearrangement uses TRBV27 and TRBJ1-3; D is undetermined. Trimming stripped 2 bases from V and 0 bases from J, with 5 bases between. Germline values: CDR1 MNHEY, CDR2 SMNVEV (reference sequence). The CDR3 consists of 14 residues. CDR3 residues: CASSLLGSGNTIYF. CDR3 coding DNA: TGTGCCAGCAGTTTACTGGGCTCTGGAAACACCATATATTTT.

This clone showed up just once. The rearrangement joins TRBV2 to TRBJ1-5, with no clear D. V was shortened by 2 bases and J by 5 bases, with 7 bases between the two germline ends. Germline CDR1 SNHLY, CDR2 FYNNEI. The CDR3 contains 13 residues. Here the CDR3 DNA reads TGTGCCAGCAGTGAAATGAGGGATCAGCCCCAGCATTTT. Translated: CASSEMRDQPQHF. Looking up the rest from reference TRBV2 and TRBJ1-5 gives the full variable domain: EPEVTQTPSHQVTQMGQEVILRCVPISNHLYFYWYRQILGQKVEFLVSFYNNEISEKSEIFDDQFSVERPDGSNFTLKIRSTKLEDSAMYFCASSEMRDQPQHFGDGTRLSIL.

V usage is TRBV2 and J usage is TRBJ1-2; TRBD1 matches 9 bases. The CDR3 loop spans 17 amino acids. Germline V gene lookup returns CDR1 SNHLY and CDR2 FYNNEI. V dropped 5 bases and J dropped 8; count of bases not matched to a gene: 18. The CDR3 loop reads CASSSDLPGQGGGGYTF. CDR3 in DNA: TGTGCCAGCAGTAGTGATCTTCCGGGACAGGGTGGAGGAGGCTACACCTTC.

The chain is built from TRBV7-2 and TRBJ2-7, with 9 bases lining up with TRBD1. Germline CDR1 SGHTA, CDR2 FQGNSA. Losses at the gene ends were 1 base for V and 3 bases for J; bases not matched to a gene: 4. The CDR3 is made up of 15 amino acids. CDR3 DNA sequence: TGTGCCAGCAGCTTAGGCCCGGGACAGGGCTACGAGCAGTACTTC. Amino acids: CASSLGPGQGYEQYF.

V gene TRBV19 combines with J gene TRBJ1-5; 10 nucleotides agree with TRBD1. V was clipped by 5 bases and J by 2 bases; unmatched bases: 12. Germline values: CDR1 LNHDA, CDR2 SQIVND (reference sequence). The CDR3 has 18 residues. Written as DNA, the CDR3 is TGTGCCAGTAGTGCGCCCTCGTCCGGGACAGGGGGCAATCAGCCCCAGCATTTT. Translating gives CASSAPSSGTGGNQPQHF.

The DNA for the CDR3 is TGTGCCAGCAGTGAGTGGGGGCTTAGCAATCAGCCCCAGCATTTT. Translated, it gives CASSEWGLSNQPQHF. The V and J genes are TRBV6-1 and TRBJ1-5, with a tentative D call TRBD1 (6 bases). Trimming stripped 3 bases from V and 0 bases from J, with 9 bases between. The CDR3 runs 15 residues. In germline, CDR1 is MNHNS, CDR2 SASEGT.

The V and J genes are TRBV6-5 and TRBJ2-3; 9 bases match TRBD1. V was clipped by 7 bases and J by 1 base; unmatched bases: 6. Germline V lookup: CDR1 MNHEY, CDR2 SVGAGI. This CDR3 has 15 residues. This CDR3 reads CASTLQGAGTDTQYF. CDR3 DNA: TGTGCCAGCACCCTACAGGGGGCGGGCACAGATACGCAGTATTTT.

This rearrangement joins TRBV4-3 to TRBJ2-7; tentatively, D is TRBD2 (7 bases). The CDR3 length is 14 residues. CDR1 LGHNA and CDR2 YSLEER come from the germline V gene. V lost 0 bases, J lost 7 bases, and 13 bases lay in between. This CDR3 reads CASSQDGQRGEQYF. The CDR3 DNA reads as TGCGCCAGCAGCCAAGATGGACAGCGGGGAGAGCAGTACTTC.

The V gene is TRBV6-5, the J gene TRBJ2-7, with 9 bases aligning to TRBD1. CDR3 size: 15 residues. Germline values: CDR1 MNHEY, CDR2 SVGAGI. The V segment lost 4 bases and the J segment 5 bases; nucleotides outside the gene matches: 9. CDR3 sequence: CASSWSGQGPHEQYF. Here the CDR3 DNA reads TGTGCCAGCAGTTGGTCGGGACAGGGTCCCCACGAGCAGTACTTC.

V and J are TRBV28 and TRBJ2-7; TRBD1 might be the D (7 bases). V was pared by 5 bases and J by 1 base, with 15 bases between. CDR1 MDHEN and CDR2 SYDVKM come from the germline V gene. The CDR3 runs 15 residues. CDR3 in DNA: TGTGCCAGCAGTACGGCGGGGACAGCTTCCTACGAGCAGTACTTC. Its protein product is CASSTAGTASYEQYF. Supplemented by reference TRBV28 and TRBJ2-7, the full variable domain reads DVKVTQSSRYLVKRTGEKVFLECVQDMDHENMFWYRQDPGLGLRLIYFSYDVKMKEKGDIPEGYSVSREKKERFSLILESASTNQTSMYLCASSTAGTASYEQYFGPGTRLTVT.